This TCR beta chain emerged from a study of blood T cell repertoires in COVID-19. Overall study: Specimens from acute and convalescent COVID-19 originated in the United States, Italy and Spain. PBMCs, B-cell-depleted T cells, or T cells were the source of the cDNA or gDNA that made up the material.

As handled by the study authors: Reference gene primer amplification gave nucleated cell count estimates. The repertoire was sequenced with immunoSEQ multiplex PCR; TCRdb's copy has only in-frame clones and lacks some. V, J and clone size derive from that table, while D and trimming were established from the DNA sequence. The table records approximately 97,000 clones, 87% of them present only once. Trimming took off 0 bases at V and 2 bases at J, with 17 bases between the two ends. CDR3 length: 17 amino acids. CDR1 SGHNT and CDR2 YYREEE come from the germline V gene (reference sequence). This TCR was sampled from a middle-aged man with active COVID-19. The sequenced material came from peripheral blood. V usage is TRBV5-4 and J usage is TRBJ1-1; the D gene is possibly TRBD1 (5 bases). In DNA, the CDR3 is TGTGCCAGCAGCTTGGGACGTAGGGACTATGGAAACACTGAAGCTTTCTTT. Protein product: CASSLGRRDYGNTEAFF.